Here is one T cell receptor beta chain with its context. What it recognizes is unknown. The libraries of TRB cDNA were constructed through 5' RACE using UMI labels. Each CDR3 protein gets one entry in TCRdb, which reprocessed the 5' RACE reads and gives no DNA. This repertoire includes tens of thousands of distinct CDR3 sequences. The sample is drawn from a study of CXCR3-negative and CXCR3-positive naive CD8 T cells. Study-wide context: Per library, roughly 1.4 +/- 0.3 million reads; about 135 million TRB reads overall.

Study-wide points: Naive CXCR3-positive and CXCR3-negative cells shared TRBV-TRBJ usage; memory cells diverged. Memory CD8+ cells showed much lower diversity, while both naive subsets displayed comparably high diversity.

CDR1 is MNHEY, CDR2 SMNVEV, per germline (reference sequence). The CDR3 is made up of 12 amino acids. The clonotype comes from a human donor in good health. Some clones in this sample may be carry-over from other donors' samples. The V and J genes are TRBV27 and TRBJ2-1; the TCRdb call, TRBD2, lacks DNA for checking. The sample comprised memory CD8+ T cells from blood. The CDR3 sequence is CASSFGGEGRIF.